This entry concerns a single T cell receptor beta chain. This sample is drawn from a study of blood T cell repertoires in COVID-19. Authors' processing steps: Researchers report that nucleated cell counts were estimated from reference gene primer amplification. The protocol was immunoSEQ multiplex PCR, while the TCRdb copy is restricted to in-frame clones and leaves out a portion. V and J calls and clone size are as listed in that table; D and trimming were resolved from the DNA. The sample records about 33,000 clones, about 91% being singletons. CDR1 is KGHDR and CDR2 is SFDVKD in the germline V gene. V gave up 3 bases and J gave up 2 bases; unmatched junction bases: 5. This CDR3 spans 16 amino acids.

Sequencing was carried out using peripheral blood. This receptor was taken from a human donor in a cohort sampled during active COVID-19. The rearrangement joins TRBV24-1 to TRBJ2-7, with 11 bases that match TRBD2. The CDR3 region has the DNA TGTGCCACCAGTGATGGGGGACTAGCGGTCCCCTACGAGCAGTACTTC. Residues: CATSDGGLAVPYEQYF.